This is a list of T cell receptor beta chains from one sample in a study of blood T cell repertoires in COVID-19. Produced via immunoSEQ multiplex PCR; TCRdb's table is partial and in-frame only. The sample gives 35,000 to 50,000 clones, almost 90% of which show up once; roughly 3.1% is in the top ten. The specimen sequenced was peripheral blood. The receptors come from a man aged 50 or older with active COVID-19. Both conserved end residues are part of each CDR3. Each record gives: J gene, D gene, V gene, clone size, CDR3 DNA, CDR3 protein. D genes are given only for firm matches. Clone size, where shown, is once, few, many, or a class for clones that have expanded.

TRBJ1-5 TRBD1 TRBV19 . TGTGCCAGTAGTGACAGGGATCAGCCCCAGCATTTT CASSDRDQPQHF
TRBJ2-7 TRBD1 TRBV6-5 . TGTGCCAGCAGTTCAATCGCCGGGACAGGGGGATACGAGCAGTACTTC CASSSIAGTGGYEQYF
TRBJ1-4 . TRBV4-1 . TGCGCCAGCAGCCAATCGGGACACTCAGCCGAAAAACTGTTTTTT CASSQSGHSAEKLFF
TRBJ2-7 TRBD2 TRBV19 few TGTGCCAGTAGTATTGGACTAGGGACCTACGAGCAGTACTTC CASSIGLGTYEQYF
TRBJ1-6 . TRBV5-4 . TGTGCCAGCAGCTTGTTGCGCTGCTCCTATAATTCACCCCTCCACTTT CASSLLRCSYNSPLHF
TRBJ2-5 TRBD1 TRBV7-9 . TGTGCCAGCAGGAGGGACAATTCAGGGGGCCAGTACTTC CASRRDNSGGQYF
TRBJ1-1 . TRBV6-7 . TGTGCCAGCAGTTACTCGAGCGGCAGATTCCAAATGAACACTGAAGCTTTCTTT CASSYSSGRFQMNTEAFF
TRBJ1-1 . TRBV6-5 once TGTGCCAGCAGTTACGATTATGCGAAGAGGGCCACTGAAGCTTTCTTT CASSYDYAKRATEAFF
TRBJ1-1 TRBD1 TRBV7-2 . TGTGCCAGCAGCTCGGACAGGGGGAAGGCTTTCTTT CASSSDRGKAFF
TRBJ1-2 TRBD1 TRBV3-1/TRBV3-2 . TGTGCCAGCAGCCCCTCCGGGACAGGGTTTGGTGGCTACACCTTC CASSPSGTGFGGYTF
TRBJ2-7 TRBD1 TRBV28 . TGTGCCAGCAGTTTGGGTCGTGCAGGGGGCTACGAGCAGTACTTC CASSLGRAGGYEQYF
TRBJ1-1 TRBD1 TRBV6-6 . TGTGCCAGCAGTCGCCTCAGGACAGGGCCCAACACTGAAGCTTTCTTT CASSRLRTGPNTEAFF
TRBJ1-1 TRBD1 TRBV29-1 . TGCAGCGTTGAGAATGGGCAGGGGGTCCTGCTGAACACTGAAGCTTTCTTT CSVENGQGVLLNTEAFF
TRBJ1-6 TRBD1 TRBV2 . TGTGCCAGTAGGACAGGGATAGATTCACCCCTCCACTTT CASRTGIDSPLHF
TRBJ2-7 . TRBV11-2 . TGTGCCAGCAGCGGAAGAAAGCGCCTGATCGACTTC CASSGRKRLIDF
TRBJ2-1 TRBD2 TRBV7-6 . TGTGCCAGCAGCCCCACTAGCGGGGGGACTTACAATGAGCAGTTCTTC CASSPTSGGTYNEQFF
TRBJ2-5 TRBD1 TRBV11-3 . TGTGCCAGCAGCCGAGGGACAGAAAAGACCCAGTACTTC CASSRGTEKTQYF
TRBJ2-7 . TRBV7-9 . TGTGCCAGCAGCTTAGGACAGGCGAAGGAGCAGTACTTC CASSLGQAKEQYF
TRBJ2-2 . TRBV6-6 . TGTGCCACCGGAGGGGCCGCCGGGGAGCTGTTTTTT CATGGAAGELFF
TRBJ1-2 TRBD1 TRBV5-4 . TGTGCCAGCAGTAGCCTTGACAGGGCCCGCACTCCTAACTATGGCTACACCTTC CASSSLDRARTPNYGYTF
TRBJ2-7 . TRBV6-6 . TGTGCCAGCGGGAGAACAGGGGTCGGGGGCGAGCAGTACTTC CASGRTGVGGEQYF
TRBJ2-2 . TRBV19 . TGTGCCAGTAGCGGGAAGAGGAACACCGGGGAGCTGTTTTTT CASSGKRNTGELFF
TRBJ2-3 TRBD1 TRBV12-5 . TGTGCTAGTGGTTTCCAGTATTCGGACAGGGGGGTGGATACGCAGTATTTT CASGFQYSDRGVDTQYF
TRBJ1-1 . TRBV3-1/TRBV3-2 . TGTGCCAGCAGCCAAATACAGGGTTCTGAAGCTTTCTTT CASSQIQGSEAFF
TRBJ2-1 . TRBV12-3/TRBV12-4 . TGTGCCAGCAGTTTCTGGGAGTGGGGTGAGCAGTTCTTC CASSFWEWGEQFF